The 17 T cell receptor beta chains below all came from one sample that was sequenced in a study of response to subunit inactivated influenza vaccine. Each CDR3 protein is one row after TCRdb ran MiXCR on the RT-PCR reads. The sample contains 500,000 to 600,000 distinct CDR3 sequences, 7.6% of which appear only once. This specimen was PBMCs from blood, taken less than 30 months after vaccination. The receptors were sampled from a man aged 50 to 69 who received an inactivated influenza vaccine.

This clonotype was found many times. The chain couples TRBV28 to TRBJ2-7, with D perhaps matching TRBD1 (6 bases). The CDR3 loop spans 14 amino acids. V was cut by 5 bases and J by 0 bases, with 11 bases left in between. CDR1 MDHEN and CDR2 SYDVKM come from the germline V gene. CDR3 in DNA: TGTGCCAGCAGTCCTAGGACAGTCTCCTACGAGCAGTACTTC. It codes for CASSPRTVSYEQYF.

This clonotype was counted ten times or more. This chain uses TRBV10-2 with TRBJ1-5; D remains unclear. This CDR3 is 12 amino acids long. The V and J ends lost 6 bases and 0 bases respectively, with 3 bases between them. Per germline, CDR1 WSHSY and CDR2 SAAADI. The CDR3 sequence is CASRASNQPQHF. Written as DNA, the CDR3 is TGCGCCAGCAGAGCTAGCAATCAGCCCCAGCATTTT.

The sample holds a few counts of this clonotype. The J gene is TRBJ2-1, the V gene TRBV6-1; 10 bases are shared with TRBD1. Trimming removed 0 bases from V and 2 bases from J; junction bases left unmatched: 1. This CDR3 contains 16 residues. CDR1 and CDR2 from the germline V gene are MNHNS and SASEGT. CDR3 region: CASSEAGTGAYNEQFF. The CDR3 DNA reads TGTGCCAGCAGTGAAGCCGGGACAGGGGCCTACAATGAGCAGTTCTTC.

Only a few counts were recorded for this clonotype. This rearrangement joins TRBV3-1 to TRBJ2-5, with D possibly being TRBD2 (7 bases). Germline loops: CDR1 LGHDT, CDR2 YNNKEL (reference sequence). CDR3 length equals 15 residues. Between the trimmed V and J ends, which lost 0 bases and 5 bases, there was a span of 13 bases. CDR3 region: CASSQEVGGPETQYF. CDR3 bases: TGTGCCAGCAGCCAAGAGGTGGGGGGGCCCGAGACCCAGTACTTC.

This clonotype came up a few times. The V call is TRBV18, the J call TRBJ1-5; 7 positions match TRBD1. Germline CDR1 is KGHSH and CDR2 is LQKENI. The CDR3 contains 14 residues. V lost 5 bases to trimming and J lost 6 bases; unmatched junction nucleotides: 7. For the CDR3, the DNA is TGTGCCAGCTCAGGGGACAGTCAAGGTCAGCCCCAGCATTTT. Translation gives CASSGDSQGQPQHF. The full variable domain, in which reference TRBV18 and TRBJ1-5 provide the parts outside the CDR3, is NAGVMQNPRHLVRRRGQEARLRCSPMKGHSHVYWYRQLPEEGLKFMVYLQKENIIDESGMPKERFSAEFPKEGPSILRIQQVVRGDSAAYFCASSGDSQGQPQHFGDGTRLSIL.

This clonotype has just a few counts. This sequence joins TRBV20-1 and TRBJ1-4; TRBD1 is a possible D gene (5 bases). V lost 1 base and J lost 7, with 13 bases in between. Germline loops: CDR1 DFQATT, CDR2 SNEGSKA (reference sequence). The CDR3 spans 14 residues. CDR3: CSARVGGGAEKLFF. CDR3 nucleotide sequence: TGCAGTGCTAGAGTAGGAGGAGGGGCTGAAAAACTGTTTTTT.

This clonotype was counted at least ten times. The V and J genes are TRBV12-3 or TRBV12-4 and TRBJ2-7; 11 bases align to TRBD1. CDR3 length: 16 amino acids. V gave up 3 bases and J gave up 2 bases; unmatched junction bases: 6. The CDR3 is CASSFGGTGGTYEQYF. CDR3 nucleotides: TGTGCCAGCAGTTTTGGCGGGACAGGGGGGACCTACGAGCAGTACTTC.

The CDR3, as DNA: TGTGCCAGCAGCTTAGTACTAGCGGGAGGCTGGTCCGGGTCAGATACGCAGTATTTT. Protein: CASSLVLAGGWSGSDTQYF. The chain carries TRBV11-2 and TRBJ2-3, with TRBD2 identical over 12 bases. Germline values: CDR1 SGHAT, CDR2 FQNNGV. V lost 1 base to trimming and J lost 4 bases; unmatched junction nucleotides: 12. The CDR3 totals 19 residues.

The rearrangement uses TRBV27 and TRBJ2-2, with TRBD1 as a possible D gene (6 bases). V gave up 0 bases and J gave up 0 bases, with 11 bases separating them. The CDR3 has 17 amino acids. CDR1 is MNHEY, CDR2 SMNVEV, per germline (reference sequence). CDR3 sequence (DNA): TGTGCCAGCAGTTTATCTTTCGCAGGGGCGAACACCGGGGAGCTGTTTTTT. Its protein is CASSLSFAGANTGELFF.

This chain links TRBV12-3 or TRBV12-4 with TRBJ1-2; the D gene is possibly TRBD1 (5 bases). The CDR3 covers 12 residues. CDR3: CAGREGSMGYTF. The CDR3, as DNA: TGTGCGGGCAGGGAAGGCTCTATGGGCTACACCTTC.

This clonotype occurred many times. V and J are TRBV7-2 and TRBJ1-5; tentative D call: TRBD1 (6 bases). The CDR3 is 15 residues long. V lost 5 bases to trimming and J lost 5 bases, with 16 bases between them. Germline V lookup: CDR1 SGHTA, CDR2 FQGNSA. DNA of the CDR3: TGTGCCAGCAGCCGGGGGGGGGCTCAGCATCAGCCCCAGCATTTT. This sequence encodes CASSRGGAQHQPQHF.

The chain employs TRBV19 and TRBJ2-1, with 10 bases fitting TRBD1. Germline assignment: CDR1 LNHDA and CDR2 SQIVND (reference sequence). This CDR3 region has 16 residues. V shed 5 bases and J 2 bases; nucleotides not matched to a gene: 6. Here the CDR3 reads CASSWGQGSTYNEQFF. DNA of the CDR3: TGTGCCAGTAGTTGGGGACAGGGGTCTACCTACAATGAGCAGTTCTTC. Together with reference TRBV19 and TRBJ2-1, the CDR3 gives the full variable domain: DGGITQSPKYLFRKEGQNVTLSCEQNLNHDAMYWYRQDPGQGLRLIYYSQIVNDFQKGDIAEGYSVSREKKESFPLTVTSAQKNPTAFYLCASSWGQGSTYNEQFFGPGTRLTVL.

This clonotype showed up many times. The chain links TRBV15 to TRBJ2-3; TRBD1 matches 10 bases. Looked up from germline, CDR1 is LNHNV and CDR2 is YYDKDF (reference sequence). The V segment lost 4 bases and the J segment 5 bases; nucleotides outside the gene matches: 9. The CDR3 is 16 residues long. The CDR3 loop reads CATSIYAGTGEDTQYF. CDR3 bases: TGTGCCACCAGCATTTACGCCGGGACAGGGGAAGATACGCAGTATTTT.

This clonotype has a handful of counts. The rearrangement joins TRBV5-1 to TRBJ2-2; 7 nucleotides agree with TRBD1. Germline V gene sequence: CDR1 SGHRS, CDR2 YFSETQ. Trimming at V came to 2 bases and at J to 7 bases, leaving 5 bases not matched to a gene. CDR3 size: 14 residues. CDR3 region: CASSLQGNYGELFF. CDR3 DNA: TGCGCCAGCAGCTTACAGGGGAATTACGGGGAGCTGTTTTTT.

This clonotype was seen a few times. The V gene is TRBV12-3 or TRBV12-4, the J gene TRBJ2-1; 12 nucleotides agree with TRBD2. V trimming: 5 bases; J trimming: 4 bases; junction bases outside the gene matches: 12. The CDR3 sequence is 18 residues long. Written as DNA, the CDR3 is TGTGCCAGCAGTCCAAGGACTAGCGGGAACCGATATTACAATGAGCAGTTCTTC. This sequence encodes CASSPRTSGNRYYNEQFF.

This chain connects TRBV10-1 to TRBJ2-6, with unresolved D. CDR1 is WNHNN and CDR2 is SYGVQD in the germline V gene (reference sequence). CDR3 length: 13 residues. The CDR3 bases are TGCGCGGAACGAGAATCTGGGGCCAACGTCCTGACTTTC. It specifies CAERESGANVLTF.

This clonotype was observed at least ten times. The chain employs TRBV29-1 and TRBJ1-1; tentative D call: TRBD1 (6 bases). Trimming removed 7 bases at V and 4 bases at J, with 16 bases between. Germline V gives CDR1 SQVTM, CDR2 ANQGSEA. The CDR3 contains 13 residues. CDR3 region: CSGEQGVATEAFF. In DNA form, the CDR3 reads TGCAGCGGGGAACAGGGTGTCGCCACTGAAGCTTTCTTT. The variable domain in full, completed from reference TRBV29-1 and TRBJ1-1, reads SAVISQKPSRDICQRGTSLTIQCQVDSQVTMMFWYRQQPGQSLTLIATANQGSEATYESGFVIDKFPISRPNLTFSTLTVSNMSPEDSSIYLCSGEQGVATEAFFGQGTRLTVV.